The present T cell receptor (beta chain) was sequenced within a study of T cell repertoires in cytomegalovirus infection. Study-wide background: The study used recently identified HLA-C-restricted and well-studied HLA-B-restricted CMV epitopes. CMV infection plus the matching HLA type was flagged by public TCR beta signatures. Findings of the study overall: There were HLA-C-restricted CMV-specific TCR beta clonotypes dominating the ex vivo response. Identification of carriers of CMV plus the relevant HLA was achieved through cumulative public TCR beta family frequency.

TCRdb re-called the reads through MiXCR, storing one row per CDR3 protein. The sample records 350,000 to 400,000 distinct CDR3 sequences, approximately 35% being singletons. The CDR3 extends over 17 amino acids. V lost 6 bases and J 0 bases, leaving 21 bases between the germline ends. Germline V gene lookup returns CDR1 MNHEY and CDR2 SVGEGT. Worth noting for this clonotype: Its antigen is not identified.

Sequencing used cultured PBMCs, obtained from culture after CMV antigen stimulation. This receptor was taken from a human donor in good health (CMV status not recorded). Some clones in this sample may be carry-over from other donors' samples. The chain recombines TRBV6-2 or TRBV6-3 with TRBJ2-7; D is perhaps TRBD1 (5 bases). CDR3 DNA sequence: TGTGCCAGCAGCTCTAACATCGACAGAAGTGTCTCCTACGAGCAGTACGTC. Translating gives CASSSNIDRSVSYEQYV.